This TCR beta chain emerged from a study of T cells in Graves' hyperthyroidism and ophthalmopathy. Newly diagnosed hyperthyroidism patients aged 18 to 65 years had disease lasting under 2 months. The source material, RNA transcripts, was used to amplify TCR beta CDR3 regions. The HTBI primer set was used in a first-round RT-PCR of the TCR CDR3. TCRdb re-derived calls from the multiplex PCR reads in MiXCR, one entry per CDR3 protein. Among over 700,000 distinct CDR3 sequences listed, 30% to 40% were seen once. The V and J ends lost 1 base and 5 bases respectively, with 9 bases between them. Germline CDR1 is SEHNR and CDR2 is FQNEAQ (reference sequence). The CDR3 covers 15 residues.

The TCR comes from a woman in her 40s with Graves' hyperthyroidism. V and J are TRBV7-9 and TRBJ1-6; D gene ambiguous. Sequencing was done on a sample of blood. This chain's CDR3 is CASSLGPDNNSPLHF. The CDR3 DNA is TGTGCCAGCAGCTTAGGGCCGGATAATAATTCACCCCTCCACTTT.